This T cell receptor (beta chain) was documented in a study of CD8 T cells in ankylosing spondylitis. Study-level findings and limits: Roughly 8 highly homologous variants made up a TCR beta motif that seemed to typify ankylosing spondylitis blood. Prior work had noted some motif variants in reactive arthritis blood and synovial fluid. Reportedly, significant enrichment of disease-linked clones occurred in matched ankylosing spondylitis synovial fluid.

Trimming pared 5 bases from V and 4 bases from J, leaving 20 bases between. The germline V gene has CDR1 SGHVS and CDR2 FNYEAQ. The CDR3 sequence is 16 residues long. From the 5' RACE reads, TCRdb called clonotypes with MiXCR, one entry per CDR3 protein. The sample shows roughly 220,000 distinct CDR3 sequences, approximately 20% of them seen only once. About this clonotype: Its target is not known.

The V and J genes are TRBV7-6 and TRBJ2-5; D is perhaps TRBD2 (6 bases). Sequencing was done on a sample of blood, either unsorted or a sorted T cell fraction (not recorded which). The clonotype was recovered from a male donor with ankylosing spondylitis. The CDR3 protein is CASSPPAGTRPETQYF. The DNA of the CDR3 is TGTGCCAGCAGCCCTCCGGCGGGAACGCGGCCAGAGACCCAGTACTTC.